One sample yielded the 14 T cell receptor beta chains listed below, sequenced in a study of blood T cells in healthy people across ages. Primers used in a second PCR of about 7 to 12 cycles were a sample-barcoded 5' primer and a J-beta primer mix. TCRdb fed the 5' RACE reads into MiXCR, producing one record per CDR3 protein. The sample carries over 600,000 distinct CDR3 sequences, over 40% recorded once. The sample was blood. The source of these receptors is a man aged 80 or over in good health.

As to this clonotype: One junction end disagrees with the germline gene, perhaps due to a read error. This rearrangement joins TRBV29-1 to TRBJ2-3; no clear D gene. Germline V gives CDR1 SQVTM, CDR2 ANQGSEA. The CDR3 runs to 14 residues. The CDR3 region has the DNA TGCAACGTTGTACCCTCTGGGTACACAGATACGCAGTATTTT. Translated, it gives CNVVPSGYTDTQYF.

As to this clonotype: A much more abundant neighbour one base away suggests this may be a read error. This chain uses TRBV7-3 with TRBJ2-3; 11 nucleotides agree with TRBD2. The CDR3 has 16 residues. The trim removed 5 bases at V and 2 bases at J, leaving 6 bases unmatched. From germline, CDR1 is SGHTA and CDR2 FQGTGA. This CDR3 reads CASSPRTSGPTDTQYF. The CDR3 nucleotides read TGTGCCAGCAGCCCCCGGACTAGCGGGCCCACAGATACGCAGTATTTT.

CDR3 coding DNA: TGTGCCAGCAGCCAAGATTTCGTAGGGGGGAAACAGCTCACAGATACGCAGTATTTT. Translated: CASSQDFVGGKQLTDTQYF. The V call is TRBV4-2, the J call TRBJ2-3; D may correspond to TRBD1 or TRBD2 (6 bases each). V shed 0 bases and J shed 2 bases, with 21 bases lying between them. This CDR3 spans 19 amino acids. Germline lookup yields CDR1 LGHNA and CDR2 YNFKEQ.

The chain couples TRBV2 to TRBJ2-2; 10 bases map to TRBD1. The CDR3 runs 16 residues. CDR1 and CDR2 from the germline V gene are SNHLY and FYNNEI. V shed 7 bases and J 4 bases; nucleotides not matched to a gene: 9. The CDR3 loop is CASTRDRGRGTGELFF. As DNA, the CDR3 is TGTGCCAGCACCAGGGACAGGGGAAGGGGCACCGGGGAGCTGTTTTTT.

The genes are TRBV28 and TRBJ2-4, with TRBD2 identical over 14 bases. The J call may be mistaken, given a closer DNA end match to TRBJ2-7. The CDR3 loop spans 16 amino acids. Germline V gene data show CDR1 as MDHEN and CDR2 as SYDVKM. Here the CDR3 reads CASSLLTSGRGNEQYF. The CDR3 nucleotides read TGTGCCAGCAGTTTATTGACTAGCGGGAGGGGAAACGAGCAGTACTTC.

The J gene is TRBJ1-2, the V gene TRBV15; D remains unclear. The CDR3 length is 14 residues. The V gene lost 5 bases and the J gene lost 2 bases, with 12 bases spanning the gap. Germline CDR1 LNHNV, CDR2 YYDKDF (reference sequence). CDR3 amino acids: CATSDEGYNYGYTF. DNA of the CDR3: TGTGCCACCAGCGACGAGGGTTACAACTATGGCTACACCTTC.

This clonotype was found a few times. The chain carries TRBV6-6 and TRBJ2-3; D uncertain. Trimming cost V 5 bases and J 2 bases, with 14 bases left between them. The CDR3 runs to 15 residues. Germline values: CDR1 MNHNY, CDR2 SVGAGI (reference sequence). The CDR3 coding sequence is TGTGCCAGCAGTCCCGGACGGATAGCCACAGATACGCAGTATTTT. This encodes CASSPGRIATDTQYF.

In its sample, this clonotype was seen many times. The chain combines TRBV3-1 with TRBJ1-2, with D maybe TRBD1 (6 bases). Germline-derived CDR1 and CDR2 are LGHDT and YNNKEL (reference sequence). V shed 4 bases and J shed 4 bases, with 16 bases lying between them. This CDR3 contains 15 residues. The CDR3 is CASSPGGDTCYGYTF. CDR3 coding DNA: TGTGCCAGCAGCCCCGGGGGGGACACCTGCTATGGCTACACCTTC.

The chain is built from TRBV20-1 and TRBJ2-3; 8 bases are a match to TRBD1. After removal of 3 bases from V and 8 bases from J, the junction contained 10 bases not matched to a gene. This CDR3 contains 14 residues. The germline V gene encodes CDR1 DFQATT and CDR2 SNEGSKA (reference sequence). CDR3 in amino acids: CSASPGQGPGTQYF. Written as DNA, the CDR3 is TGCAGTGCTAGTCCCGGACAGGGTCCAGGTACGCAGTATTTT.

This chain links TRBV20-1 with TRBJ2-1, with D maybe TRBD1 (5 bases). Germline CDR1 DFQATT, CDR2 SNEGSKA (reference sequence). The V gene lost 0 bases and the J gene lost 3 bases, with 18 bases spanning the gap. This CDR3 is 17 amino acids long. The CDR3 region is CSARDPLTADNYNEQFF. CDR3 in DNA: TGCAGTGCTAGAGATCCATTGACAGCCGATAACTACAATGAGCAGTTCTTC.

This clonotype has a handful of counts. The rearrangement uses TRBV6-1 and TRBJ2-1, with 8 positions matching TRBD2. Germline V gene lookup returns CDR1 MNHNS and CDR2 SASEGT. Losses at the gene ends were 3 bases for V and 5 bases for J; bases not matched to a gene: 9. The CDR3 extends over 16 amino acids. CDR3 sequence (DNA): TGTGCCAGCAGTGAGGAATCTAGCGGGCTCCACAATGAGCAGTTCTTC. It specifies CASSEESSGLHNEQFF.

J is TRBJ2-1 and V is TRBV7-2, with 11 bases matching TRBD2. J was trimmed by 0 bases and V by 5 bases; bases with no gene match: 15. The germline CDR1 and CDR2 sequences are SGHTA and FQGNSA. This CDR3 spans 20 amino acids. The CDR3 region is CASSRLAGQFLIGSYNEQFF. The DNA for the CDR3 is TGTGCCAGCAGCAGACTAGCGGGGCAATTCCTAATCGGCTCCTACAATGAGCAGTTCTTC.

This chain uses TRBV20-1 with TRBJ2-2; the match to TRBD2 covers 7 bases. The junction had 6 bases not matched to a gene; V was cut back by 2 bases and J by 6 bases. The V gene's germline CDR1 is DFQATT and CDR2 SNEGSKA (reference sequence). This CDR3 region has 14 residues. The CDR3 bases are TGCAGTGCTAGAAGACTAGCAAACGCCGGGGAGCTGTTTTTT. It yields the protein CSARRLANAGELFF.

Details on this clonotype: Relative to the germline gene, one junction end is altered; a read error may explain this. The J gene is TRBJ2-3, the V gene TRBV25-1; TRBD1 might be the D (6 bases). CDR1 is MGHDK and CDR2 is SYGVNS in the germline V gene. The CDR3 loop spans 16 amino acids. CDR3 in DNA: TGCCAGCAGAGGAAGGTATGGGGGCTAAGCACAGATACGCAGTATTTT. As protein: CQQRKVWGLSTDTQYF. The complete variable domain, with remaining parts taken from reference TRBV25-1 and TRBJ2-3, reads EADIYQTPRYLVIGTGKKITLECSQTMGHDKMYWYQQDPGMELHLIHYSYGVNSTEKGDLSSESTVSRIRTEHFPLTLESARPSHTSQYLCQQRKVWGLSTDTQYFGPGTRLTVL.